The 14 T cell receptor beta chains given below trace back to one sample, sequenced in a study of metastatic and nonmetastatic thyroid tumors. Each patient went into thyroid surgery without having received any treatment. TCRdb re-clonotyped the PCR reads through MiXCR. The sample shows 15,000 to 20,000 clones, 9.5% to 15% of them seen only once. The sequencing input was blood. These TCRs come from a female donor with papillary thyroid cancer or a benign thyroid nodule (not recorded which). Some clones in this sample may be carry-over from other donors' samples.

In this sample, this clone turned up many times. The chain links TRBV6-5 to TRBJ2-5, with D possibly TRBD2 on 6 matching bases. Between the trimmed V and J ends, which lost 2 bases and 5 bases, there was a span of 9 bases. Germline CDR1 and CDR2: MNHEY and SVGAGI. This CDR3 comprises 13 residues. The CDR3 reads CASSYGGLETQYF. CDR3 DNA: TGTGCCAGCAGTTACGGGGGGTTGGAGACCCAGTACTTC.

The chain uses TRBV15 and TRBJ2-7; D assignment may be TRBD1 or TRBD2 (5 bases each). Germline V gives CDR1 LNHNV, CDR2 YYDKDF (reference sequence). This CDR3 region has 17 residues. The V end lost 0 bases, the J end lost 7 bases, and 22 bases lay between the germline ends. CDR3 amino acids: CATSREVGPVMGVEQYF. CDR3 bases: TGTGCCACCAGCAGAGAGGTCGGCCCGGTTATGGGGGTGGAGCAGTACTTC.

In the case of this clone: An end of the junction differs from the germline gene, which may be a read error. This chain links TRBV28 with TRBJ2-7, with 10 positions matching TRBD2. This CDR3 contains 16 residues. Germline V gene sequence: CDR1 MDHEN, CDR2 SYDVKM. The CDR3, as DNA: TGTGCCAGCAGTTTAGAGCTAGCGGGAGCAGACTACGAGCATTACTTC. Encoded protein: CASSLELAGADYEHYF.

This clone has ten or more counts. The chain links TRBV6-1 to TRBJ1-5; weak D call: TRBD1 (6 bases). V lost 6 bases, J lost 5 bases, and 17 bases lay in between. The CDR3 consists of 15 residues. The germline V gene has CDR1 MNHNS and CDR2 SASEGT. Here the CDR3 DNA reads TGTGCCAGCAGCCACCTGGGGGGGCAGGATCAGCCCCAGCATTTT. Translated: CASSHLGGQDQPQHF.

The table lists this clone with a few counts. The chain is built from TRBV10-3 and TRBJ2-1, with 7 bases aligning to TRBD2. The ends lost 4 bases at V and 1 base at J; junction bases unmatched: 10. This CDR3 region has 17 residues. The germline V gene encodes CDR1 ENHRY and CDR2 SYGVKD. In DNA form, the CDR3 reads TGTGCCATCAGTGTGTACGGGGGGTCTCCTTCCTACAATGAGCAGTTCTTC. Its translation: CAISVYGGSPSYNEQFF.

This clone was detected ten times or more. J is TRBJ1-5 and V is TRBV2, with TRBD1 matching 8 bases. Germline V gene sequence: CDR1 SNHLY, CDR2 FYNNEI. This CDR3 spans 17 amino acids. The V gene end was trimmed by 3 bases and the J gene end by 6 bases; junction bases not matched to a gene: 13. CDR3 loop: CASSEMTGQGASQPQHF. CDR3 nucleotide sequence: TGTGCCAGCAGTGAGATGACAGGGCAGGGGGCTTCTCAGCCCCAGCATTTT.

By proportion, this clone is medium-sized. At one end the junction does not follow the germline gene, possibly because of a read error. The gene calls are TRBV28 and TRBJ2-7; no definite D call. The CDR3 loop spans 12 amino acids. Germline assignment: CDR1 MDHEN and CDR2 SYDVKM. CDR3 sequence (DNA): TGTGCCAGCAGTTTAAGAGCGTCGTTCCACAACTTC. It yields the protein CASSLRASFHNF.

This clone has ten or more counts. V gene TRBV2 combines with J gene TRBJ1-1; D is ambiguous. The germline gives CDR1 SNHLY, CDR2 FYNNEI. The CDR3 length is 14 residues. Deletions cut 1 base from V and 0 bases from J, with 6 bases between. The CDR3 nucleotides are TGTGCCAGCAGTGAAGGGAATTTGAACACTGAAGCTTTCTTT. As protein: CASSEGNLNTEAFF.

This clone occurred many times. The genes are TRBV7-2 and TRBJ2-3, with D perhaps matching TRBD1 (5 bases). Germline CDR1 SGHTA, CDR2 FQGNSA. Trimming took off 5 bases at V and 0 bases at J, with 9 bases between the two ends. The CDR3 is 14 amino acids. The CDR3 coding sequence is TGTGCCAGCAGCCCACAGGCTAGCACAGATACGCAGTATTTT. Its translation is CASSPQASTDTQYF. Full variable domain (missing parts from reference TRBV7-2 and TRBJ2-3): GAGVSQSPSNKVTEKGKDVELRCDPISGHTALYWYRQSLGQGLEFLIYFQGNSAPDKSGLPSDRFSAERTGGSVSTLTIQRTQQEDSAVYLCASSPQASTDTQYFGPGTRLTVL.

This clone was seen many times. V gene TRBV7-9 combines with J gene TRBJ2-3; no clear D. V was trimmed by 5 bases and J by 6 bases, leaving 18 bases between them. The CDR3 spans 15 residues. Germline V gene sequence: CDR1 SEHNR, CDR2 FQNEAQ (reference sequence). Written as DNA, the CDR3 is TGTGCCAGCAGCCTCCGAGCAAGAGGTGTTGATACGCAGTATTTT. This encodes CASSLRARGVDTQYF.

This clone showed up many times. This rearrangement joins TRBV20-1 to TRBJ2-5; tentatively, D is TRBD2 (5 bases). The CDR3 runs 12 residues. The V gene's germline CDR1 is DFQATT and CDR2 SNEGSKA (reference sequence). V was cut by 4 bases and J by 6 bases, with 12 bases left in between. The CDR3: CSATTIEKTQYF. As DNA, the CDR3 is TGCAGTGCTACGACTATCGAGAAGACCCAGTACTTC.

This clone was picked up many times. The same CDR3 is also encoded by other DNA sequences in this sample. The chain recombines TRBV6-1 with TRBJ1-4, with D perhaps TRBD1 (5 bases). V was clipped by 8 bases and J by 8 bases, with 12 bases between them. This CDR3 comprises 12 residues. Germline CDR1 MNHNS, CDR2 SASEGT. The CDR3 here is CASADSVEKLFF. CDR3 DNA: TGTGCCAGCGCCGACAGTGTCGAAAAACTGTTTTTT.

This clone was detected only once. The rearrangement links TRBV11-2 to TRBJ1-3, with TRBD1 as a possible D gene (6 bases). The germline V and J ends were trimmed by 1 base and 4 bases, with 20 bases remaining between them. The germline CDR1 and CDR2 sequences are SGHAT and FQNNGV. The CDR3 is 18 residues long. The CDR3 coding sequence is TGTGCCAGCAGCTTAGGCGGCGGGGGGGCAGGGGCCGGAAACACCATATATTTT. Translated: CASSLGGGGAGAGNTIYF.

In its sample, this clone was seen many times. The CDR3 region has the DNA TGCGCCAGCAGCCAATGGGGGGTTCGTGGGCTAAACACAGATACGCAGTATTTT. Its protein is CASSQWGVRGLNTDTQYF. The gene calls are TRBV4-1 and TRBJ2-3, with a tentative D call TRBD2 (6 bases). From germline, CDR1 is MGHRA and CDR2 YSYEKL. The CDR3 runs to 18 residues. Trimming pared 2 bases from V and 2 bases from J, leaving 20 bases between.